Sequencing of this T cell receptor (beta chain) was carried out in a study of blood T cell repertoires in COVID-19. Original handling: Scientists estimated how many nucleated cells there were by amplifying reference gene primers. Produced via immunoSEQ multiplex PCR; TCRdb's table is partial and in-frame only. The V and J calls and clone size were taken over from that table, and D and trimming were inferred from the DNA. The sample holds just over 300,000 clones, 90% seen once. Trimming at V came to 3 bases and at J to 2 bases, leaving 3 bases not matched to a gene. Germline V lookup: CDR1 SGHTA, CDR2 FQGNSA. This CDR3 has 15 residues. Clinical history reported by participants formed the basis on which cohorts were assigned.

The sequencing input was PBMCs or T cells enriched from blood (not recorded which). This receptor was obtained from a young woman with acute COVID-19. This rearrangement joins TRBV7-2 to TRBJ2-3; TRBD2 aligns across 9 bases. The chain's CDR3 is CASSFSGSLTDTQYF. The CDR3 bases are TGTGCCAGCAGCTTTAGCGGGAGTCTCACAGATACGCAGTATTTT.